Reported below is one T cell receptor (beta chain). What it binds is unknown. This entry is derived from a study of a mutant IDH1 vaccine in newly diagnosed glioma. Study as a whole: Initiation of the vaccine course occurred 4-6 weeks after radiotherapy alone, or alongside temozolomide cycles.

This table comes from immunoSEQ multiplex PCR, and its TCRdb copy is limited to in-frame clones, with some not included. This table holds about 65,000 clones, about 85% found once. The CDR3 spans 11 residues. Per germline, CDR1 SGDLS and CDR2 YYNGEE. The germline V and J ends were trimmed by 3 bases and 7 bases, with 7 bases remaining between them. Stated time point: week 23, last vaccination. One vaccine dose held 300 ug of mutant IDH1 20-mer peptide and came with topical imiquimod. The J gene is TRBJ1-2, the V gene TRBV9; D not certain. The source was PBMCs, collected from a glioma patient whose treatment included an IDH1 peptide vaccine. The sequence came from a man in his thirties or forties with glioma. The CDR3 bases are TGTGCCAGCAGCGCGGAGCTTGGCTACACCTTC. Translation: CASSAELGYTF.